This passage covers 24 T cell receptor beta chains from one sample sequenced in a study of OX40 agonist ivuxolimab in advanced cancers. The assay was immunoSEQ multiplex PCR, and TCRdb's table has in-frame clones only and misses some. The sample gives roughly 72,000 clones, about 88% of which show up once; roughly 10% is in the top ten. Specimen: CD4+ or CD8+ T cells sorted from blood, collected in a trial of the OX40 agonist ivuxolimab. These receptors originate from an adult with an advanced solid tumor such as melanoma, head and neck, liver or kidney cancer.

J is TRBJ1-1 and V is TRBV18, with TRBD1 matching over 9 bases. The germline CDR1 and CDR2 sequences are KGHSH and LQKENI. There are 14 residues in the CDR3. V shed 4 bases and J 4 bases; nucleotides not matched to a gene: 4. CDR3 DNA sequence: TGTGCCAGCTCACGATTGACAGGGGGCACTGAAGCTTTCTTT. Encoded protein: CASSRLTGGTEAFF.

The chain links TRBV11-2 to TRBJ2-2; possible D gene TRBD2, 5 bases. V lost 3 bases to trimming and J lost 3 bases, with 14 bases between them. The V gene's germline CDR1 is SGHAT and CDR2 FQNNGV. The CDR3 has 16 amino acids. The CDR3 protein is CASSFSLALHTGELFF. The CDR3 region has the DNA TGTGCCAGCAGCTTCAGTCTAGCCCTCCACACCGGGGAGCTGTTTTTT.

This chain joins TRBV7-6 and TRBJ2-5; 7 nucleotides align to TRBD1. V lost 4 bases to trimming and J lost 8 bases; unmatched junction nucleotides: 7. CDR3 length: 13 residues. Germline V gives CDR1 SGHVS, CDR2 FNYEAQ. The CDR3 reads CASSSGQLATQYF. The CDR3 coding sequence is TGTGCCAGCAGCTCGGGACAGCTTGCCACCCAGTACTTC.

The chain employs TRBV21-1 and TRBJ2-1; the DNA was not used to check the table's D call, TRBD2. TRBV21-1 is noted as a pseudogene. The CDR3 spans 18 residues. The CDR3 DNA reads as TGTGCCAGCAGCGAAAAGCGATCTGGGCGGGGAGCCTACAATGAGCAGTTCTTC. It yields the protein CASSEKRSGRGAYNEQFF.

V is TRBV28 and J is TRBJ2-1; a possible D gene is TRBD1 (6 bases). CDR3 size: 14 residues. Germline assignment: CDR1 MDHEN and CDR2 SYDVKM. V lost 5 bases and J lost 6, with 14 bases in between. DNA for the CDR3: TGTGCCAGCAGTAAGGCAGGGGCCCTCAATGAGCAGTTCTTC. Translating it yields CASSKAGALNEQFF. Supplemented by reference TRBV28 and TRBJ2-1, the full variable domain reads DVKVTQSSRYLVKRTGEKVFLECVQDMDHENMFWYRQDPGLGLRLIYFSYDVKMKEKGDIPEGYSVSREKKERFSLILESASTNQTSMYLCASSKAGALNEQFFGPGTRLTVL.

This chain links TRBV9 with TRBJ1-2, with a weak D call TRBD1 (5 bases). Germline V gene lookup returns CDR1 SGDLS and CDR2 YYNGEE. The CDR3 sequence is 14 residues long. The V and J ends lost 0 bases and 4 bases respectively, with 10 bases between them. The CDR3 protein is CASSVAQGTYGYTF. The CDR3 nucleotides are TGTGCCAGCAGCGTAGCTCAGGGAACCTATGGCTACACCTTC.

This clone has only a few counts. This chain connects TRBV28 to TRBJ1-1; D is perhaps TRBD1 (5 bases). Deletions cut 11 bases from V and 2 bases from J, with 24 bases between. Germline loops: CDR1 MDHEN, CDR2 SYDVKM. The CDR3 is made up of 16 amino acids. The CDR3 here is CASPPTGGRGNTEAFF. CDR3 nucleotides: TGTGCCTCTCCTCCGACGGGGGGGAGGGGAAACACTGAAGCTTTCTTT.

The genes are TRBV6-5 and TRBJ2-6, with D tentatively TRBD2 (5 bases). The germline V gene encodes CDR1 MNHEY and CDR2 SVGAGI. The CDR3 consists of 15 residues. V lost 3 bases to trimming and J lost 1 base, with 7 bases between them. The CDR3 region has the DNA TGTGCCAGCAGTTATGAGGGATCTGGGGCCAACGTCCTGACTTTC. Translated: CASSYEGSGANVLTF.

The V and J genes are TRBV10-3 and TRBJ1-2, with TRBD1 as a possible D gene (5 bases). CDR3 size: 13 residues. With 0 bases removed from V and 5 bases from J, the gap between germline ends came to 7 bases. Germline-derived CDR1 and CDR2 are ENHRY and SYGVKD. The CDR3 DNA sequence: TGTGCCATCAGTGAGTCGACAGAATATGGCTACACCTTC. Protein: CAISESTEYGYTF.

V is TRBV5-1 and J is TRBJ1-2; TRBD1 agrees at 9 bases. The CDR3 spans 16 residues. The trim removed 0 bases at V and 7 bases at J, leaving 10 bases unmatched. The germline V gene encodes CDR1 SGHRS and CDR2 YFSETQ. CDR3 residues: CASSLVAGQGGSGYTF. The CDR3 nucleotides are TGCGCCAGCAGCTTGGTCGCGGGACAGGGAGGATCTGGCTACACCTTC.

The chain employs TRBV11-2 and TRBJ2-5, with D unclear. V was shortened by 1 base and J by 4 bases, with 10 bases between the two germline ends. The germline gives CDR1 SGHAT, CDR2 FQNNGV. This CDR3 comprises 14 residues. This chain's CDR3 is CASSLALQRETQYF. CDR3 bases: TGTGCCAGCAGCTTAGCGTTACAAAGAGAGACCCAGTACTTC.

The V and J genes are TRBV5-1 and TRBJ1-6; D remains ambiguous. With 1 base removed from V and 9 bases from J, the gap between germline ends came to 14 bases. CDR1 is SGHRS and CDR2 is YFSETQ in the germline V gene. This CDR3 comprises 15 residues. CDR3 nucleotide sequence: TGCGCCAGCAGCTTGACCATCAAGCCTCTTTCACCCCTCCACTTT. Encoded protein: CASSLTIKPLSPLHF.

The chain joins TRBV6-6 to TRBJ1-2, with unresolved D. CDR1 and CDR2 (germline): MNHNY, SVGAGI (reference sequence). This CDR3 has 13 amino acids. Trimming stripped 2 bases from V and 0 bases from J, with 4 bases between. This CDR3 reads CASSYVPNYGYTF. CDR3 nucleotide sequence: TGTGCCAGCAGTTACGTCCCTAACTATGGCTACACCTTC.

As for this clone: Other DNA sequences from this sample encode an identical CDR3 as well. This chain links TRBV5-1 with TRBJ2-1; 10 bases match TRBD2. With V trimmed by 0 bases and J by 4 bases, 1 base remained unmatched. This CDR3 contains 15 residues. Per the germline V gene, CDR1 is SGHRS and CDR2 is YFSETQ. The CDR3 protein is CASSLGTSGYNEQFF. The CDR3 nucleotides read TGCGCCAGCAGCTTGGGGACTAGCGGATACAATGAGCAGTTCTTC.

The chain carries TRBV5-1 and TRBJ2-5; D unclear. This CDR3 has 14 amino acids. V gave up 6 bases and J gave up 1 base, with 13 bases separating them. Germline CDR1 SGHRS, CDR2 YFSETQ. The CDR3 DNA reads TGCGCCAGCATGATCTTGGGCCTCCAAGAGACCCAGTACTTC. As protein: CASMILGLQETQYF.

The rearrangement links TRBV28 to TRBJ2-7; possibly TRBD1 for D (6 bases). Trimming cost V 7 bases and J 1 base, with 14 bases left between them. CDR1 is MDHEN and CDR2 is SYDVKM in the germline V gene. The length of the CDR3 is 14 residues. CDR3 coding DNA: TGTGCCAGCACCCAGGGGCTAGCTTCCTACGAGCAGTACTTC. Translated, it gives CASTQGLASYEQYF.

The CDR3 nucleotides read TGCGCCAGCAGCTTGGCCTTAGCGGGCTACGAGCAGTACTTC. Residues: CASSLALAGYEQYF. The V gene is TRBV5-1, the J gene TRBJ2-7; 7 positions match TRBD2. Germline-derived CDR1 and CDR2 are SGHRS and YFSETQ. The CDR3 has 14 residues. The J segment lost 3 bases and the V segment lost 0 bases, leaving 3 bases of the junction unmatched.

This clone has only one observation. V usage is TRBV19 and J usage is TRBJ2-5, with a tentative D call TRBD1 (6 bases). The closer fit of TRBJ2-7 to the DNA end suggests the J call may be wrong. The CDR3 loop spans 13 amino acids. CDR1 and CDR2 from the germline V gene are LNHDA and SQIVND (reference sequence). The CDR3 coding sequence is TGTGCCAGTAGTATCGAGGGGGACTACGAGCAGTACTTC. Its translation: CASSIEGDYEQYF.

V usage is TRBV9 and J usage is TRBJ2-1, with 13 bases that match TRBD2. The CDR3 runs 16 residues. Germline assignment: CDR1 SGDLS and CDR2 YYNGEE. The V gene end was trimmed by 3 bases and the J gene end by 8 bases; junction bases not matched to a gene: 8. CDR3 protein: CASSATGTSGVYEQFF. The DNA for the CDR3 is TGTGCCAGCAGCGCTACCGGGACTAGCGGGGTCTATGAGCAGTTCTTC.

The rearrangement uses TRBV28 and TRBJ1-2; D is uncertain. The V end was cut by 7 bases, the J end by 1 base, with 10 bases between. CDR1 is MDHEN and CDR2 is SYDVKM in the germline V gene. This CDR3 comprises 13 residues. The CDR3 spells CASKRTGNYGYTF. CDR3 bases: TGTGCCAGCAAAAGAACCGGTAACTATGGCTACACCTTC.

J is TRBJ2-3 and V is TRBV19; 7 bases line up with TRBD2. This CDR3 has 14 residues. Unmatched junction bases numbered 4, after V lost 5 bases and J lost 2 bases. Looked up from germline, CDR1 is LNHDA and CDR2 is SQIVND (reference sequence). The CDR3 coding sequence is TGTGCCAGTAGTGCTAGCGGAAACACAGATACGCAGTATTTT. It translates to CASSASGNTDTQYF. The entire variable domain, with the rest obtained from reference TRBV19 and TRBJ2-3, is as follows: DGGITQSPKYLFRKEGQNVTLSCEQNLNHDAMYWYRQDPGQGLRLIYYSQIVNDFQKGDIAEGYSVSREKKESFPLTVTSAQKNPTAFYLCASSASGNTDTQYFGPGTRLTVL.

The V and J genes are TRBV7-9 and TRBJ2-7; perhaps TRBD1 as D (6 bases). This CDR3 spans 14 amino acids. Per germline, CDR1 SEHNR and CDR2 FQNEAQ (reference sequence). Trimming cost V 3 bases and J 6 bases, with 15 bases left between them. Here the CDR3 reads CASSFPGHNIEQYF. The CDR3 DNA is TGTGCCAGCAGCTTCCCGGGACATAACATCGAGCAGTACTTC.

This clone was observed once. The V gene is TRBV6-6, the J gene TRBJ2-5; the D is unclear. CDR3 length: 12 residues. CDR1 is MNHNY and CDR2 is SVGAGI in the germline V gene (reference sequence). V lost 4 bases, J lost 5 bases, and 8 bases lay in between. DNA of the CDR3: TGTGCCAGCAGTTCCCCCCCGGAGACCCAGTACTTC. It encodes CASSSPPETQYF.

The chain employs TRBV5-1 and TRBJ2-1, with 9 bases fitting TRBD2. The CDR3 totals 15 residues. Germline V gene sequence: CDR1 SGHRS, CDR2 YFSETQ. V lost 3 bases and J lost 8; bases outside the gene matches: 9. The CDR3 loop is CASSWGSGGGYEQFF. The CDR3 nucleotides are TGCGCCAGCAGCTGGGGTAGCGGGGGAGGTTATGAGCAGTTCTTC.